The 7 T cell receptor beta chains below all came from one sample that was sequenced in a study of cytomegalovirus exposure and HLA in healthy donors. Amplification used 60 Vbeta primers and 13 Jbeta primers. Repertoires were generated with immunoSEQ multiplex PCR, while TCRdb's copy carries only in-frame clones and drops some. In the table there are more than 50,000 clones, more than 70% of which are singletons. The sample consisted of PBMCs. These receptors were taken from a woman aged 40 to 50 in good health and CMV-seropositive.

The chain joins TRBV4-3 to TRBJ2-3, with 10 nucleotides matching TRBD2. This CDR3 is 16 amino acids long. Germline-derived CDR1 and CDR2 are LGHNA and YSLEER. The V segment lost 4 bases and the J segment 2 bases; nucleotides outside the gene matches: 6. CDR3 region: CASSPQSGGATDTQYF. In DNA, the CDR3 is TGCGCCAGCAGCCCACAAAGCGGGGGGGCCACAGATACGCAGTATTTT.

The chain recombines TRBV6-1 with TRBJ1-1; 9 bases agree with TRBD1. Trimming removed 1 base from V and 10 bases from J; junction bases left unmatched: 7. This CDR3 has 14 amino acids. From germline, CDR1 is MNHNS and CDR2 SASEGT. Here the CDR3 DNA reads TGTGCCAGCAGTGAAGAGTGGGACAGGGTTAGAGCTTTCTTT. It codes for CASSEEWDRVRAFF.

This chain uses TRBV27 with TRBJ1-1; TRBD1 aligns across 9 bases. The CDR3 has 15 amino acids. Germline loops: CDR1 MNHEY, CDR2 SMNVEV (reference sequence). V shed 7 bases, J shed 3 bases, and the junction held 9 bases outside the gene matches. The CDR3 spells CASILQGAGDTEAFF. CDR3 bases: TGTGCCAGCATCCTACAGGGGGCAGGGGACACTGAAGCTTTCTTT.

This clone was recorded a few times. V gene TRBV7-3 combines with J gene TRBJ1-1; D call uncertain. Germline V gives CDR1 SGHTA, CDR2 FQGTGA. The CDR3 length is 14 residues. V was clipped by 1 base and J by 4 bases, with 10 bases between them. The CDR3 loop is CASSLSTGSTEAFF. The CDR3, as DNA: TGTGCCAGCAGCTTAAGTACGGGGAGCACTGAAGCTTTCTTT.

This clone was counted a few times. The V gene is TRBV25-1, the J gene TRBJ2-2; TRBD2 might be the D (6 bases). The CDR3 covers 17 residues. Trimming removed 1 base at V and 3 bases at J, with 15 bases between. From germline, CDR1 is MGHDK and CDR2 SYGVNS. The CDR3 region is CASSESRGSGYTGELFF. DNA of the CDR3: TGTGCCAGCAGTGAATCTCGGGGTAGCGGATACACCGGGGAGCTGTTTTTT.

The chain uses TRBV5-4 and TRBJ2-1; D is possibly TRBD2 (5 bases). The germline V gene has CDR1 SGHNT and CDR2 YYREEE (reference sequence). V lost 3 bases and J 6 bases, leaving 10 bases between the germline ends. This CDR3 comprises 13 residues. CDR3 protein: CASSSSRGNEQFF. CDR3 nucleotide sequence: TGTGCCAGCAGCTCTTCCCGGGGCAATGAGCAGTTCTTC.

The chain has TRBV19 and TRBJ2-1, with 8 nucleotides matching TRBD1. This CDR3 comprises 15 residues. The germline V gene has CDR1 LNHDA and CDR2 SQIVND (reference sequence). The V and J ends lost 6 bases and 5 bases, in that order; junction bases with no gene match: 9. The DNA of the CDR3 is TGTGCCAGTAGCCGGACAGGGATTTTGAACAATGAGCAGTTCTTC. Its protein is CASSRTGILNNEQFF.